This T cell receptor beta chain was recorded in a study of T cells expressing NK-cell markers. Study background: Seven of the eight sequenced donors were HCMV-seropositive; one was seronegative. Study findings and constraints: The leading position in the CD3+CD56-NKG2C+ fraction of a handful of donors also went to these clonotypes.

TCRdb reprocessed the 5' RACE reads and reports one entry per CDR3 protein, with no DNA. Recorded here are roughly 300,000 distinct CDR3 sequences; the top ten clones represent about 4%. Remarks on this clonotype: No antigen is known for it.

The CDR3 has 15 residues. In germline, CDR1 is SGHRS, CDR2 YFSETQ. This sequence was found in a woman between 18 and 70 years old in good health. The V gene is TRBV5-1, the J gene TRBJ2-1; the D call from TCRdb, TRBD1, cannot be confirmed without DNA. Sequenced material: blood T cells: a sorted CD56 or NKG2C T cell subset, CD4+ or CD8+ T cells, or bulk PBMC T cells (not recorded which). The CDR3 here is CASNMWTASYNEQFF.